This TCR beta chain is drawn from a study of CD8 T cells in ankylosing spondylitis. Study observations and caveats: There was a TCR beta motif, made of several highly homologous variants, that appeared characteristic of ankylosing spondylitis blood. CD8+ by phenotype, disease-linked clones were relatively rare in peripheral blood. Earlier reports found some motif variants in synovial fluid and blood in reactive arthritis.

The length of the CDR3 is 16 residues. The V and J ends lost 0 bases and 2 bases, in that order; junction bases with no gene match: 5. CDR1 is SGHRS, CDR2 YFSETQ, per germline. TCRdb re-derived calls from the 5' RACE reads in MiXCR, one entry per CDR3 protein. In the table there are roughly 300,000 distinct CDR3 sequences, 7% to 9% of which are singletons. For this clonotype: What it recognizes is unknown.

The sequencing sample was made of blood, either unsorted or a sorted T cell fraction (not recorded which). The chain uses TRBV5-1 and TRBJ1-5; 7 bases agree with TRBD1. This TCR was recovered from a male donor with ankylosing spondylitis. The CDR3 DNA reads as TGCGCCAGCAGCTTGGAACCAGGGGGTGGCAATCAGCCCCAGCATTTT. It translates to CASSLEPGGGNQPQHF.